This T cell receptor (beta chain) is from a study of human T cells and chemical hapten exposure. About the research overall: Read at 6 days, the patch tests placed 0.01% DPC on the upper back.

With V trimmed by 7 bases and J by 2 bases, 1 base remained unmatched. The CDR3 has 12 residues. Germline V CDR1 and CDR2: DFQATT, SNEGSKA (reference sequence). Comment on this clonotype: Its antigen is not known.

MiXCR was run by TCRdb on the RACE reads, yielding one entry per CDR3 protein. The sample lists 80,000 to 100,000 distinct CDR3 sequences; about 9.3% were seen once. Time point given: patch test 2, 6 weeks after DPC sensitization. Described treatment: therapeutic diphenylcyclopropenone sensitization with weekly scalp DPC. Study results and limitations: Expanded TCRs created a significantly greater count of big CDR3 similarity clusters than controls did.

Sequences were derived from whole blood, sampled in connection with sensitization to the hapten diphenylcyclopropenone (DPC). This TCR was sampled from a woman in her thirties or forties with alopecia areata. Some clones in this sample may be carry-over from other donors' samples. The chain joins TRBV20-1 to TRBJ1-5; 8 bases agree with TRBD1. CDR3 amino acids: CSVTGGNQPQHF. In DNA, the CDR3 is TGCAGTGTGACAGGGGGCAATCAGCCCCAGCATTTT.